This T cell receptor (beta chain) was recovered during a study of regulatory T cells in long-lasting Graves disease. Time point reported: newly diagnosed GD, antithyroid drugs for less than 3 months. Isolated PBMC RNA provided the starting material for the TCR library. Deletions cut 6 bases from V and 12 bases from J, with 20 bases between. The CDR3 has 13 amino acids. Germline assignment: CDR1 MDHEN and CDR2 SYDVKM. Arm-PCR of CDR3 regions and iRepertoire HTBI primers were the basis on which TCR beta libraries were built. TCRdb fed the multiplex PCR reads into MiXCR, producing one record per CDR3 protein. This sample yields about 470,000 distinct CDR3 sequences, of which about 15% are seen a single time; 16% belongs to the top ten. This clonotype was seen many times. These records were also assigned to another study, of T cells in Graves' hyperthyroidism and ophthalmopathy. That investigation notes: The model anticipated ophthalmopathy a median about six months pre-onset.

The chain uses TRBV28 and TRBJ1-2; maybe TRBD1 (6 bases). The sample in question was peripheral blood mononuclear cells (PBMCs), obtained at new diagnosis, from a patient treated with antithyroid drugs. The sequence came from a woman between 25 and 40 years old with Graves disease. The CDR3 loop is CASSTGGQGFNTF. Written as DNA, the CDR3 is TGTGCCAGCAGCACGGGAGGCCAGGGGTTTAACACCTTC.